This T cell receptor (beta chain) was sequenced in a study of vaccination effects on CD4 cells after COVID-19. Background on the study: Participants completed two doses of the BNT162b2 or mRNA-1273 vaccine.

Expansion with viral peptide pools was applied to antigen-specific CD4+ T cells by the ViraFEST assay prior to sequencing. When around ten days of culture had elapsed, CD4+ T cells were isolated. Some 2 million PBMC were placed in each well, which was supplemented with approximately 9.2 IU/ml IL-2 and approximately 10 ug/ml peptides. As for this clone: Its cognate antigen is unknown.

Produced via immunoSEQ multiplex PCR; TCRdb's table is partial and in-frame only. The data contain some 59,000 clones, 65% to 90% of them singletons. V was cut by 1 base and J by 8 bases, with 14 bases left in between. The CDR3 runs to 14 residues. Germline V gene data show CDR1 as SQVTM and CDR2 as ANQGSEA. This chain uses TRBV29-1 with TRBJ1-4; D perhaps matches TRBD1 (6 bases). The TCR comes from a human donor who received a COVID-19 vaccine. Here the sequenced sample was CD4+ T cells from PBMCs cultured with HCoV-229E spike peptides, taken before COVID-19 vaccination. In DNA, the CDR3 is TGCAGCGTTGAAGCGGGGCAGGGGAGGGAAAAACTGTTTTTT. It is translated as CSVEAGQGREKLFF.